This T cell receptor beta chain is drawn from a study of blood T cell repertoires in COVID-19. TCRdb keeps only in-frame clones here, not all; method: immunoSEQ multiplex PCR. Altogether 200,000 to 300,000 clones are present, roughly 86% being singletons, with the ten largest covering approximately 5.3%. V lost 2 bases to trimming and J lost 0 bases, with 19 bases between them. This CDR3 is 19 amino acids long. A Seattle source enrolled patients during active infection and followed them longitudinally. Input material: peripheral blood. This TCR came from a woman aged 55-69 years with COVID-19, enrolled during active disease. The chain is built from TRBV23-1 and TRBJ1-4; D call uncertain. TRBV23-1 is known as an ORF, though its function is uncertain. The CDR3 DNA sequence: TGCGCCAGCAGTCAAATCCCCCCGAGAACTCTTGCAACTAATGAAAAACTGTTTTTT. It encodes CASSQIPPRTLATNEKLFF.